This TCR beta chain was sequenced in a study of graft-versus-host responses after intestinal transplantation. Study information: Every recipient underwent anti-thymocyte globulin induction, then tacrolimus and steroids for two to four years.

CDR1 and CDR2 (germline): LNHNV, YYDKDF (reference sequence). This CDR3 has 15 amino acids. V was shortened by 3 bases and J by 5 bases, with 16 bases between the two germline ends. Only in-frame clones appear in the TCRdb table, and some are missing; sequencing was by immunoSEQ multiplex PCR. The profile covers 20,000 to 25,000 clones, with approximately 93% appearing a single time and about 0.47% taken by the ten largest. The sequence derives from a human patient who received an intestinal transplant, so some T cells may come from the graft donor. This specimen consisted of PBMCs, obtained 156 days after intestinal transplant. The rearrangement links TRBV15 to TRBJ1-1; D unresolved. The chain's CDR3 is CATSSPRLGTTEAFF. In DNA, the CDR3 is TGTGCCACCAGCAGTCCGAGGTTGGGAACTACTGAAGCTTTCTTT.